The 32 T cell receptor beta chains given below trace back to one sample, sequenced in a study of vaccination and CD4 T cells after COVID-19. The Oncomine TCR Beta short-read assay generated sequence data from the DNA of cultured CD4+ T cells. One entry per CDR3 protein results from TCRdb running MiXCR on the PCR reads. The data show 5,000 to 6,000 distinct CDR3 sequences, with about 25% seen just once and nearly 25% held by the top ten. Treatment denoted: roughly 10-day PBMC culture with coronavirus spike peptide pools or control peptides (ViraFEST assay). Their antigens remain unidentified. The source material was CD4+ T cells from blood, cultured in vitro, sampled after SARS-CoV-2 vaccination. These receptors were collected from a human donor who had recovered from COVID-19.

This sequence joins TRBV20-1 and TRBJ1-1; 10 bases match TRBD1. The CDR3 has 13 amino acids. The junction had 7 bases not matched to a gene; V was cut back by 4 bases and J by 8 bases. Per the germline V gene, CDR1 is DFQATT and CDR2 is SNEGSKA (reference sequence). The CDR3 DNA sequence: TGCAGTGCTACCCGTCCGACAGGGGGCGAAGCTTTCTTT. Protein: CSATRPTGGEAFF.

Within the sample, this clonotype is medium-sized. The chain has TRBV28 and TRBJ1-2, with D perhaps matching TRBD1 (6 bases). Between the trimmed V and J ends, which lost 4 bases and 6 bases, there was a span of 15 bases. CDR1 is MDHEN and CDR2 is SYDVKM in the germline V gene. There are 14 residues in the CDR3. CDR3 loop: CASSSLTGLNGYTF. The CDR3 DNA sequence: TGTGCCAGCAGTTCCTTAACAGGGCTGAATGGCTACACCTTC.

The J gene is TRBJ2-1, the V gene TRBV20-1; 11 bases fit TRBD2. This CDR3 contains 15 residues. Germline loops: CDR1 DFQATT, CDR2 SNEGSKA (reference sequence). This CDR3 reads CASTSGAASYNEQFF. The CDR3 DNA is TGCGCATCGACTAGCGGGGCCGCATCCTACAATGAGCAGTTCTTC.

This clonotype ranks as medium-sized (0.01 to 0.1%). The gene calls are TRBV15 and TRBJ1-2, with a weak D call TRBD1 (5 bases). The CDR3 extends over 15 amino acids. Trimming took 0 bases from V and 2 from J, leaving 10 bases between them. Germline V gene data show CDR1 as LNHNV and CDR2 as YYDKDF (reference sequence). The CDR3 loop is CATSREGAGNYGYTF. The DNA of the CDR3 is TGTGCCACCAGCAGAGAGGGAGCAGGGAACTATGGCTACACCTTC.

In nucleotides, the CDR3 is TGTGCCACCAGCAGAGATATCGGGGTCACCGGGGAGCTGTTTTTT. Translating gives CATSRDIGVTGELFF. The rearrangement joins TRBV15 to TRBJ2-2, with D perhaps matching TRBD2 (5 bases). The V end lost 0 bases, the J end lost 4 bases, and 9 bases lay between the germline ends. Per germline, CDR1 LNHNV and CDR2 YYDKDF (reference sequence). This CDR3 has 15 residues.

The chain uses TRBV20-1 and TRBJ2-1, with D hard to call. CDR3 length equals 14 residues. V lost 3 bases, J lost 8 bases, and 17 bases lay in between. Germline-derived CDR1 and CDR2 are DFQATT and SNEGSKA (reference sequence). CDR3 DNA: TGCAGTGCTAGCCGGACCGCTAGTAGGGATGAGCAGTTCTTC. Translation gives CSASRTASRDEQFF.

The rearrangement joins TRBV28 to TRBJ2-1; 8 bases fit TRBD1. The germline gives CDR1 MDHEN, CDR2 SYDVKM. Trimming removed 5 bases from V and 5 bases from J; junction bases left unmatched: 11. The CDR3 loop spans 16 amino acids. The CDR3 loop is CASSPQPWTGNNEQFF. The DNA for the CDR3 is TGTGCCAGCAGTCCCCAACCTTGGACAGGGAACAATGAGCAGTTCTTC.

Only one count was recorded for this clonotype. The chain uses TRBV14 and TRBJ2-3; tentatively, D is TRBD2 (5 bases). There are 15 residues in the CDR3. The germline CDR1 and CDR2 sequences are SGHDN and FVKESK. Trimming stripped 1 base from V and 1 base from J, with 9 bases between. CDR3 sequence (DNA): TGTGCCAGCAGCCAAGCACTAGTCCGCACAGATACGCAGTATTTT. It encodes CASSQALVRTDTQYF.

The rearrangement links TRBV10-2 to TRBJ2-7, with 14 nucleotides matching TRBD2. Trimming removed 6 bases from V and 1 base from J; junction bases left unmatched: 5. Germline loops: CDR1 WSHSY, CDR2 SAAADI. The CDR3 has 16 residues. The CDR3 coding sequence is TGCGCCAGCAGCGGACTAGCGGGGGGCTCTTCCTACGAGCAGTACTTC. Encoded protein: CASSGLAGGSSYEQYF.

This clonotype is termed medium-sized (0.01 to 0.1%). The chain couples TRBV15 to TRBJ2-7; a weak D match, TRBD2 (6 bases). The germline gives CDR1 LNHNV, CDR2 YYDKDF (reference sequence). This CDR3 is 15 amino acids long. V lost 0 bases to trimming and J lost 4 bases, with 13 bases between them. The CDR3 sequence is CATSRDGTGLYEQYF. In DNA, the CDR3 is TGTGCCACCAGCAGAGACGGGACTGGATTATACGAGCAGTACTTC.

This clonotype occurred a few times. The CDR3 region is CASSHTAGGASTDTQYF. The CDR3 DNA reads TGCGCCAGCAGCCATACCGCAGGGGGCGCGAGCACAGATACGCAGTATTTT. The V gene is TRBV4-1, the J gene TRBJ2-3, with 8 bases fitting TRBD1. The germline CDR1 and CDR2 sequences are MGHRA and YSYEKL. J gave up 0 bases and V 3 bases, and 8 bases lay outside the gene matches. The CDR3 runs 17 residues.

The J gene is TRBJ2-1, the V gene TRBV5-1; D not resolved. Germline CDR1 reads SGHRS; CDR2 reads YFSETQ. The CDR3 contains 13 residues. The germline V and J ends were trimmed by 2 bases and 5 bases, with 8 bases remaining between them. Here the CDR3 reads CASSFGQNNEQFF. The CDR3 DNA is TGCGCCAGCAGCTTTGGTCAGAACAATGAGCAGTTCTTC.

Sample share makes this clonotype medium-sized. J is TRBJ1-5 and V is TRBV7-2; possible D gene TRBD1, 5 bases. Germline CDR1 SGHTA, CDR2 FQGNSA. The CDR3 sequence is 13 residues long. Trimming took off 5 bases at V and 5 bases at J, with 10 bases between the two ends. The CDR3 coding sequence is TGTGCCAGCAGCCTTCGGGGCGATCAGCCCCAGCATTTT. It translates to CASSLRGDQPQHF. The full variable domain, its missing parts supplied by reference TRBV7-2 and TRBJ1-5, is GAGVSQSPSNKVTEKGKDVELRCDPISGHTALYWYRQSLGQGLEFLIYFQGNSAPDKSGLPSDRFSAERTGGSVSTLTIQRTQQEDSAVYLCASSLRGDQPQHFGDGTRLSIL.

The chain carries TRBV20-1 and TRBJ1-1, with D possibly TRBD1 on 6 matching bases. Germline V gives CDR1 DFQATT, CDR2 SNEGSKA (reference sequence). The CDR3 length is 14 residues. V dropped 3 bases and J dropped 0 bases, with 11 bases sitting between them. The CDR3 DNA reads as TGCAGTGCTAGGAGGACAGACTTGAACACTGAAGCTTTCTTT. Protein product: CSARRTDLNTEAFF.

This clonotype showed up just a few times. V and J are TRBV20-1 and TRBJ2-1; D gene unclear. In germline, CDR1 is DFQATT, CDR2 SNEGSKA (reference sequence). The CDR3 length is 12 residues. V gave up 0 bases and J gave up 6 bases, with 6 bases separating them. The CDR3 loop reads CSARDPGNEQFF. The CDR3 region has the DNA TGCAGTGCTAGAGATCCAGGCAATGAGCAGTTCTTC.

The chain uses TRBV29-1 and TRBJ2-3; the D gene is possibly TRBD1 (7 bases). CDR1 SQVTM and CDR2 ANQGSEA come from the germline V gene. Trimming removed 4 bases at V and 6 bases at J, with 17 bases between. The CDR3 is made up of 14 amino acids. DNA for the CDR3: TGCAGCGTTGTTGGAGGGGGCGGCCTCGATACGCAGTATTTT. Protein: CSVVGGGGLDTQYF.

This clonotype was observed a few times. The V gene is TRBV6-1, the J gene TRBJ2-7, with 7 bases fitting TRBD1. Germline CDR1 and CDR2: MNHNS and SASEGT. With V trimmed by 5 bases and J by 2 bases, 9 bases remained unmatched. CDR3 length equals 15 residues. The CDR3 spells CASSQPAQGAYEQYF. CDR3 nucleotide sequence: TGTGCCAGCAGTCAACCCGCGCAGGGGGCCTACGAGCAGTACTTC.

This clonotype occurred a few times. The chain employs TRBV15 and TRBJ1-2; D unclear. Trimming took off 3 bases at V and 4 bases at J, with 18 bases between the two ends. Per germline, CDR1 LNHNV and CDR2 YYDKDF (reference sequence). There are 16 residues in the CDR3. Written as DNA, the CDR3 is TGTGCCACCAGCAGTGGGGTTCAGCCATTCACCTATGGCTACACCTTC. Residues: CATSSGVQPFTYGYTF.

In its sample, this clonotype ranks as medium-sized. This chain uses TRBV6-1 with TRBJ1-2, with D hard to call. Per germline, CDR1 MNHNS and CDR2 SASEGT. This CDR3 is 14 amino acids long. V lost 7 bases to trimming and J lost 4 bases, with 16 bases between them. The CDR3 region has the DNA TGTGCCAGCAAGAGGCATCAAGAGGTCTATGGCTACACCTTC. This sequence encodes CASKRHQEVYGYTF.

This clonotype is termed medium-sized. The chain has TRBV20-1 and TRBJ2-5; 7 nucleotides align to TRBD2. Germline values: CDR1 DFQATT, CDR2 SNEGSKA (reference sequence). This CDR3 comprises 12 residues. Unmatched junction bases numbered 2, after V lost 7 bases and J lost 0 bases. The CDR3 nucleotides are TGCAGTGGTGGGGGGGACCAAGAGACCCAGTACTTC. It yields the protein CSGGGDQETQYF.

This clonotype is termed medium-sized (0.01 to 0.1%). This sequence joins TRBV7-8 and TRBJ1-5; D is perhaps TRBD1 (5 bases). Per the germline V gene, CDR1 is SGHVS and CDR2 is FQNEAQ. V lost 1 base to trimming and J lost 5 bases, with 18 bases between them. The length of the CDR3 is 17 residues. CDR3 coding DNA: TGTGCCAGCAGCTTAGGACGGCGGGGGAAGCAGGATCAGCCCCAGCATTTT. It translates to CASSLGRRGKQDQPQHF.

This sequence joins TRBV5-1 and TRBJ2-5; perhaps D is TRBD1 or TRBD2 (5 bases each). Germline CDR1 and CDR2: SGHRS and YFSETQ. V lost 6 bases to trimming and J lost 4 bases, with 13 bases between them. CDR3 length: 13 residues. CDR3 in amino acids: CASTRGVGETQYF. The DNA of the CDR3 is TGCGCCAGCACCAGAGGGGTGGGAGAGACCCAGTACTTC.

The V gene is TRBV6-2 or TRBV6-3, the J gene TRBJ1-5, with 11 bases matching TRBD1. The junction had 5 bases not matched to a gene; V was cut back by 5 bases and J by 2 bases. This CDR3 region has 16 residues. CDR1 is MNHEY and CDR2 is SVGEGT in the germline V gene. The CDR3 DNA is TGTGCCAGCAGTCGGACAGGGGGCGGCGGCAATCAGCCCCAGCATTTT. Translating it yields CASSRTGGGGNQPQHF.

This clonotype is judged large. The chain recombines TRBV7-2 with TRBJ1-6; tentatively, D is TRBD1 (6 bases). Trimming removed 5 bases at V and 6 bases at J, with 14 bases between. In germline, CDR1 is SGHTA, CDR2 FQGNSA. This CDR3 spans 15 amino acids. The CDR3, as DNA: TGTGCCAGCAGCGGGTACAGGGCGGGTAATTCACCCCTCCACTTT. Protein product: CASSGYRAGNSPLHF.

This clonotype has a handful of counts. The rearrangement joins TRBV27 to TRBJ1-1, with D perhaps TRBD1 (5 bases). The V gene lost 6 bases and the J gene lost 4 bases, with 15 bases spanning the gap. The CDR3 is 14 residues long. The germline CDR1 and CDR2 sequences are MNHEY and SMNVEV (reference sequence). DNA of the CDR3: TGTGCCAGCAGAAAACACCGGGACTCCACTGAAGCTTTCTTT. This sequence encodes CASRKHRDSTEAFF.

The chain carries TRBV28 and TRBJ2-7; 7 bases agree with TRBD1. J was trimmed by 3 bases and V by 5 bases; bases with no gene match: 7. The CDR3 spans 14 residues. Per germline, CDR1 MDHEN and CDR2 SYDVKM. The CDR3 sequence: CASSGTVVLYEQYF. DNA for the CDR3: TGTGCCAGCAGTGGGACAGTAGTGCTCTACGAGCAGTACTTC.

The rearrangement uses TRBV19 and TRBJ2-7, with TRBD1 identical over 9 bases. The junction had 4 bases not matched to a gene; V was cut back by 5 bases and J by 2 bases. Germline V gives CDR1 LNHDA, CDR2 SQIVND (reference sequence). This CDR3 comprises 14 residues. The CDR3 region is CASSYRGLPYEQYF. In DNA, the CDR3 is TGTGCCAGTAGTTACAGGGGGCTACCCTACGAGCAGTACTTC.

By sample share, this clonotype is medium-sized (0.01 to 0.1%). The chain recombines TRBV7-8 with TRBJ2-7; the D gene is possibly TRBD2 (5 bases). Germline V gives CDR1 SGHVS, CDR2 FQNEAQ. The CDR3 is 14 amino acids. Trimming pared 0 bases from V and 5 bases from J, leaving 11 bases between. The CDR3 bases are TGTGCCAGCAGCTTAGCGGAGGTAAACCACGAGCAGTACTTC. As protein: CASSLAEVNHEQYF.

The rearrangement joins TRBV20-1 to TRBJ1-3; TRBD1 is a possible D gene (5 bases). V was clipped by 5 bases and J by 1 base, with 12 bases between them. Per the germline V gene, CDR1 is DFQATT and CDR2 is SNEGSKA (reference sequence). The CDR3 has 14 amino acids. The CDR3 spells CSAPDRKSGNTIYF. The CDR3 region has the DNA TGCAGTGCTCCCGACAGAAAGTCTGGAAACACCATATATTTT.

V gene TRBV4-3 combines with J gene TRBJ2-7; 7 nucleotides agree with TRBD1. From germline, CDR1 is LGHNA and CDR2 YSLEER. With 2 bases clipped from V and 2 bases from J, the junction kept 6 bases outside the gene matches. The CDR3 totals 15 residues. The CDR3, as DNA: TGCGCCAGCAGCCAACTTGACAGGGTAACCTACGAGCAGTACTTC. It translates to CASSQLDRVTYEQYF.

This clonotype qualifies as medium-sized. The chain employs TRBV20-1 and TRBJ1-5; 7 bases map to TRBD1. V dropped 6 bases and J dropped 1; count of bases not matched to a gene: 0. Germline V gene sequence: CDR1 DFQATT, CDR2 SNEGSKA (reference sequence). The CDR3 runs to 12 residues. The DNA for the CDR3 is TGCAGTGCCAGGGGGAGCAATCAGCCCCAGCATTTT. As protein: CSARGSNQPQHF.

The count of this clonotype is one. The chain carries TRBV28 and TRBJ2-2, with a tentative D call TRBD2 (6 bases). The V and J ends lost 2 bases and 6 bases respectively, with 13 bases between them. Germline CDR1 reads MDHEN; CDR2 reads SYDVKM. This CDR3 has 15 amino acids. CDR3 protein: CASSLPGVVAGELFF. CDR3 nucleotide sequence: TGTGCCAGCAGTTTACCGGGAGTAGTCGCCGGGGAGCTGTTTTTT.